A single T cell receptor (beta chain) is shown here with its context. Its cognate antigen is unknown. These data are taken from a study of cytomegalovirus exposure and HLA in healthy donors. Overall study results and limits: A list of around 150 TCR beta chains associated with cytomegalovirus was given. In a later analysis, compared with equally common non-associated chains, HLA-associated beta chains were more expanded.

Germline CDR1 is SGHTA and CDR2 is FQGNSA. This CDR3 region has 16 residues. V was clipped by 0 bases and J by 7 bases, with 16 bases between them. The PCR ran on 60 Vbeta and 13 Jbeta primers. The assay was immunoSEQ multiplex PCR, and TCRdb's table has in-frame clones only and misses some. The sample carries 150,000 to 200,000 clones, approximately 83% recorded once. The origin of this receptor is a male donor in good health and CMV-seronegative. The sample consisted of PBMCs. This chain connects TRBV7-2 to TRBJ2-1, with D perhaps TRBD2 (5 bases). CDR3 amino acids: CASSLAQRGTRNEQFF. As DNA, the CDR3 is TGTGCCAGCAGCTTAGCGCAACGGGGAACCAGAAATGAGCAGTTCTTC.